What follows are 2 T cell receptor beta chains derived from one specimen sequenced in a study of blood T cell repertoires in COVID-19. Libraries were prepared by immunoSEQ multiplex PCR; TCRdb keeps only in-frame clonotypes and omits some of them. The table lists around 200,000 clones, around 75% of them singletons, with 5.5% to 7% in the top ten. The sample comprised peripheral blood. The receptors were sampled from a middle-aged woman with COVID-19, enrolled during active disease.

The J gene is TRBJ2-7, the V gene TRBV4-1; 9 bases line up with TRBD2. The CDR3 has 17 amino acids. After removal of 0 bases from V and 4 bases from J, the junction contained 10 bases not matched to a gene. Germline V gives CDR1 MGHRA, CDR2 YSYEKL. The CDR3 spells CASSQDEGAGGAYEQYF. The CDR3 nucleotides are TGCGCCAGCAGCCAAGATGAAGGGGCGGGGGGGGCGTACGAGCAGTACTTC.

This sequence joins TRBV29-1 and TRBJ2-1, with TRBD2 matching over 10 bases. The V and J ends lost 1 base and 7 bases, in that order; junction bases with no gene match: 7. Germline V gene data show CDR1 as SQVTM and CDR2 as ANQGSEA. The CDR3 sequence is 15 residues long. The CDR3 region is CSVEVGASGSNEQFF. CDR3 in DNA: TGCAGCGTTGAAGTGGGGGCTAGCGGGAGTAATGAGCAGTTCTTC.